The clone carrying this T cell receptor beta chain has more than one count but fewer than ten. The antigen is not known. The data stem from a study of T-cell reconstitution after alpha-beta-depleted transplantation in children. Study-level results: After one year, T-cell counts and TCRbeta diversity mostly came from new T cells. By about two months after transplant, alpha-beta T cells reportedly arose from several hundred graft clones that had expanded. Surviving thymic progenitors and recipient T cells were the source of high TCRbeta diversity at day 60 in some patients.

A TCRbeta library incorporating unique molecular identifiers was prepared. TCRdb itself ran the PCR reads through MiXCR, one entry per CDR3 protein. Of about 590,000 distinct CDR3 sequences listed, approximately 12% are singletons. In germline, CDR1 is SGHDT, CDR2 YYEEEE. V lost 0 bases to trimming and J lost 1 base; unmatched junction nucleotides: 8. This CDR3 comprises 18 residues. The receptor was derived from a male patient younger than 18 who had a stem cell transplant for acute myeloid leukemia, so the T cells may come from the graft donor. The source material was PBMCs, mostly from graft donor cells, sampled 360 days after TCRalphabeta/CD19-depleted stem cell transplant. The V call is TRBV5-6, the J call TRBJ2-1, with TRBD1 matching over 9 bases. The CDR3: CASSLGGTGLLSYNEQFF. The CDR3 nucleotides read TGTGCCAGCAGCTTGGGGGGGACAGGGCTACTGTCCTACAATGAGCAGTTCTTC.